These 2 T cell receptor beta chains share one sample of origin, sequenced in a study of shared clonotypes between healthy human individuals (dated by TCRdb to the early 2020s). To prepare the library, the immunoSEQ multiplex PCR assay was applied. The source is immuneACCESS, and TCRdb retained only in-frame sequences with V and J called. Part of the clones is not carried over; for the studies checked, unresolved V genes explain less than half of this, and the remainder is unexplained. The sample yields about 1.1 million clones; about 80% were counted once. Jointly, the top ten make up approximately 0.5% of the sample. Source material: memory CD4+ T cells from PBMCs. The cell subset or site label on this specimen signifies: CD45RA-negative fraction. All receptors derive from a man between 18 and 35 years old in good health. Some clones in this sample may be carry-over from other donors' samples.

This clone was counted a few times. The chain recombines TRBV6-6 with TRBJ1-2, with D maybe TRBD1 (5 bases). CDR3 size: 16 residues. V was shortened by 4 bases and J by 6 bases, with 21 bases between the two germline ends. Germline CDR1 is MNHNY and CDR2 is SVGAGI (reference sequence). The CDR3 DNA reads TGTGCCAGCAGTTCTACCCGGGACGGACTATTGAATGGCTACACCTTC. Translated: CASSSTRDGLLNGYTF.

Notes on this clone: At the DNA level, this CDR3 is encoded by other sequences in the same sample as well. This chain uses TRBV5-1 with TRBJ2-6; D not certain. CDR1 SGHRS and CDR2 YFSETQ come from the germline V gene. Trimming removed 0 bases from V and 0 bases from J, with 7 bases in between. CDR3 length equals 16 residues. CDR3 amino acids: CASSLGPASGANVLTF. Here the CDR3 DNA reads TGCGCCAGCAGCTTGGGTCCAGCCTCTGGGGCCAACGTCCTGACTTTC. Complete variable domain (other parts from reference TRBV5-1 and TRBJ2-6): KAGVTQTPRYLIKTRGQQVTLSCSPISGHRSVSWYQQTPGQGLQFLFEYFSETQRNKGNFPGRFSGRQFSNSRSEMNVSTLELGDSALYLCASSLGPASGANVLTFGAGSRLTVL.